This TCR beta chain was captured by sequencing in a study of glioma-infiltrating T cells. General study results and limits: Tissue and blood shared very few CDR3 sequences. Tissue-blood divergence was below expectation in non-neoplastic patients, above in gliomas.

Amplification of TCR alpha and beta CDR3 regions from RNA used iRepertoire nested multiplex PCR. Tissue mRNA or PBMC total RNA, roughly 85-450 ng, went into one-step reverse transcription and amplification. TCRdb analysed the multiplex PCR reads with MiXCR anew, one entry per CDR3 protein. Of about 130,000 distinct CDR3 sequences listed, around 25% are singletons. This clonotype appeared a few times. Its matching antigen is unknown. The V end lost 3 bases, the J end lost 5 bases, and 14 bases lay between the germline ends. The CDR3 runs 15 residues. Germline V gives CDR1 LGHNA, CDR2 YNFKEQ. The receptor was isolated from a human donor with low-grade glioma or glioblastoma, undergoing nonglioma brain surgery, or in good health (not recorded which). Sequences were obtained from glioma tissue, nonneoplastic brain tissue, or PBMCs (not recorded which). The chain recombines TRBV4-2 with TRBJ1-3; D gene unclear. CDR3 residues: CASSQATPDRNTIYF. CDR3 DNA: TGTGCCAGCAGCCAGGCCACTCCGGACCGAAACACCATATATTTT.